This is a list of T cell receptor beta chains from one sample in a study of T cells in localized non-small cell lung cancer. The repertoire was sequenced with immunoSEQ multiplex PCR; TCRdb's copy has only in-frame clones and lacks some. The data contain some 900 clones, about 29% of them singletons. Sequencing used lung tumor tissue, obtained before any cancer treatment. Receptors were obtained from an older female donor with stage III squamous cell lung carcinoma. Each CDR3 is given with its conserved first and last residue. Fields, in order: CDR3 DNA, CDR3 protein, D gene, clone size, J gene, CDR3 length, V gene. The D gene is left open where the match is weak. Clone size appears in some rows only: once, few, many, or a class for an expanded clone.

CDR3nt: TGCAGCGTTCCGGGACAGGGTGTCGAAGAGCAGTACTTC
CDR3aa: CSVPGQGVEEQYF
d_gene: TRBD1
abundance: -
j_gene: TRBJ2-7
len: 13
v_gene: TRBV29-1

CDR3nt: TGTGCCAGCAGCCAGACATCCCCCGGGGATAGTGAGCAGTTCTTC
CDR3aa: CASSQTSPGDSEQFF
d_gene: -
abundance: medium-sized
j_gene: TRBJ2-1
len: 15
v_gene: TRBV11-3

CDR3nt: TGTGCCAGTAGTATGGGGACAGGGCGTAGCAATCAGCCCCAGCATTTT
CDR3aa: CASSMGTGRSNQPQHF
d_gene: TRBD1
abundance: -
j_gene: TRBJ1-5
len: 16
v_gene: TRBV19

CDR3nt: TGTGCCAGCAGTTTTGGCGACGGCCGCAATCAGCCCCAGCATTTT
CDR3aa: CASSFGDGRNQPQHF
d_gene: -
abundance: -
j_gene: TRBJ1-5
len: 15
v_gene: TRBV28

CDR3nt: TGTGCCAGCAGTCAAGTAGTGGGACAGCCCCAGCATTTT
CDR3aa: CASSQVVGQPQHF
d_gene: -
abundance: -
j_gene: TRBJ1-5
len: 13
v_gene: TRBV28

CDR3nt: TGTGCCAGCAGCAGGGACGGGACCTTCTACGAGCAGTACTTC
CDR3aa: CASSRDGTFYEQYF
d_gene: -
abundance: -
j_gene: TRBJ2-7
len: 14
v_gene: TRBV6-8

CDR3nt: TGTGCCTGGAGTTCACCCAGCGGGGGGGCGGTCAATGAGCAGTTCTTC
CDR3aa: CAWSSPSGGAVNEQFF
d_gene: TRBD2
abundance: few
j_gene: TRBJ2-1
len: 16
v_gene: TRBV30

CDR3nt: TGTGCCAGCAGCCTGCAGGGGGCGCCAACTGAAGCTTTCTTT
CDR3aa: CASSLQGAPTEAFF
d_gene: TRBD1
abundance: large
j_gene: TRBJ1-1
len: 14
v_gene: TRBV11-3

CDR3nt: TGTGCCAGCAGCCTAGGGCAGGGGGCGGAAGGCTACACCTTC
CDR3aa: CASSLGQGAEGYTF
d_gene: TRBD1
abundance: -
j_gene: TRBJ1-2
len: 14
v_gene: TRBV9

CDR3nt: TGCGCCAGCAGTCCGACTAGGGCTATCACCGGGGAGCTGTTTTTT
CDR3aa: CASSPTRAITGELFF
d_gene: -
abundance: -
j_gene: TRBJ2-2
len: 15
v_gene: TRBV10-2

CDR3nt: TGTGCCAGCAGTCCTGGGGGGTGGGCTGGCTACACCTTC
CDR3aa: CASSPGGWAGYTF
d_gene: -
abundance: -
j_gene: TRBJ1-2
len: 13
v_gene: TRBV28

CDR3nt: TGTGCCAGTAGGAAAGACAGTGCTAGGTTGAGCAATCAGCCCCAGCATTTT
CDR3aa: CASRKDSARLSNQPQHF
d_gene: -
abundance: -
j_gene: TRBJ1-5
len: 17
v_gene: TRBV19

CDR3nt: TGTGCCTCTAAACGGGGGCTGGGCGAGCAGTACTTC
CDR3aa: CASKRGLGEQYF
d_gene: -
abundance: -
j_gene: TRBJ2-7
len: 12
v_gene: TRBV28

CDR3nt: TGTGCCAGCAGCGTAGATCTAGCGACAGATACGCAGTATTTT
CDR3aa: CASSVDLATDTQYF
d_gene: -
abundance: few
j_gene: TRBJ2-3
len: 14
v_gene: TRBV9

CDR3nt: TGTGCCAGCAGTCCCAAGTTCGAGGTGTGGGTGACTGACGGGGGCAAGGAAAAACTGTTTTTT
CDR3aa: CASSPKFEVWVTDGGKEKLFF
d_gene: -
abundance: few
j_gene: TRBJ1-4
len: 21
v_gene: TRBV6-8

CDR3nt: TGTGCCAGCAGCCGTCCCGGGACAGTCTCTGGGGCCAACGTCCTGACTTTC
CDR3aa: CASSRPGTVSGANVLTF
d_gene: TRBD1
abundance: -
j_gene: TRBJ2-6
len: 17
v_gene: TRBV6-8

CDR3nt: TGTGCCTGGGTCCTGGGGGAGGGACAAGCTTTCTTT
CDR3aa: CAWVLGEGQAFF
d_gene: -
abundance: -
j_gene: TRBJ1-1
len: 12
v_gene: TRBV30

CDR3nt: TGTGCCAGCAGCCAAGATGGAGGACAGGGAAGGCGGGCTAATGAAAAACTGTTTTTT
CDR3aa: CASSQDGGQGRRANEKLFF
d_gene: TRBD1
abundance: once
j_gene: TRBJ1-4
len: 19
v_gene: TRBV14

CDR3nt: TGTGCCAGAGACCGGGGTAGGGCGAGGGTGAACACTGAAGCTTTCTTT
CDR3aa: CARDRGRARVNTEAFF
d_gene: -
abundance: few
j_gene: TRBJ1-1
len: 16
v_gene: TRBV6-8

CDR3nt: TGTGCCAGCAGCTCTCGGTGGGGGTTTGACACCGGGGAGCTGTTTTTT
CDR3aa: CASSSRWGFDTGELFF
d_gene: -
abundance: large
j_gene: TRBJ2-2
len: 16
v_gene: TRBV11-3

CDR3nt: TGTGCCAGTAGGGGGAGGGGGACTGAAGCTTTCTTT
CDR3aa: CASRGRGTEAFF
d_gene: -
abundance: -
j_gene: TRBJ1-1
len: 12
v_gene: TRBV12-5

CDR3nt: TGCGCCAGCACCAGACAGGCCGACTATGGCTACACCTTC
CDR3aa: CASTRQADYGYTF
d_gene: -
abundance: -
j_gene: TRBJ1-2
len: 13
v_gene: TRBV10-2

CDR3nt: TGTGCCAGCAGTAGCGCTTCAGATACGCAGTATTTT
CDR3aa: CASSSASDTQYF
d_gene: -
abundance: few
j_gene: TRBJ2-3
len: 12
v_gene: TRBV6-8

CDR3nt: TGCAGCGTTGAAGACGGGAGAGGGGCTAGGTGGCAGTTCTTC
CDR3aa: CSVEDGRGARWQFF
d_gene: -
abundance: -
j_gene: TRBJ2-1
len: 14
v_gene: TRBV29-1

CDR3nt: TGCAGCGTTGCGGACAGCCCGGGGGGCAATCAGCCCCAGCATTTT
CDR3aa: CSVADSPGGNQPQHF
d_gene: -
abundance: few
j_gene: TRBJ1-5
len: 15
v_gene: TRBV29-1

CDR3nt: TGTGCCTGGAGTTTGGGCCCCACTGAAGCTTTCTTT
CDR3aa: CAWSLGPTEAFF
d_gene: -
abundance: -
j_gene: TRBJ1-1
len: 12
v_gene: TRBV30

CDR3nt: TGTGCCATCTCTACAGGGCCACGCTACGAGCAGTACTTC
CDR3aa: CAISTGPRYEQYF
d_gene: -
abundance: -
j_gene: TRBJ2-7
len: 13
v_gene: TRBV6-8

CDR3nt: TGTGCCAGCTCACCTCTGACAGATCTAATGAACACTGAAGCTTTCTTT
CDR3aa: CASSPLTDLMNTEAFF
d_gene: -
abundance: -
j_gene: TRBJ1-1
len: 16
v_gene: TRBV18

CDR3nt: TGTGCCAGCAGCCCCGGCAGTAGGGGCACAGATACGCAGTATTTT
CDR3aa: CASSPGSRGTDTQYF
d_gene: -
abundance: few
j_gene: TRBJ2-3
len: 15
v_gene: TRBV11-3

CDR3nt: TGTGCCAGTAGTCCAGGGGGAAACATTCAGTACTTC
CDR3aa: CASSPGGNIQYF
d_gene: TRBD1
abundance: few
j_gene: TRBJ2-4
len: 12
v_gene: TRBV19

CDR3nt: TGTGCCAGCAGCTCCGGGGGGGTGGTCAATGAGCAGTTCTTC
CDR3aa: CASSSGGVVNEQFF
d_gene: TRBD2
abundance: few
j_gene: TRBJ2-1
len: 14
v_gene: TRBV6-8

CDR3nt: TGTGCCAGCAGCCGGACAGAAAACACCGGGGAGCTGTTTTTT
CDR3aa: CASSRTENTGELFF
d_gene: -
abundance: -
j_gene: TRBJ2-2
len: 14
v_gene: TRBV11-3

CDR3nt: TGTGCCAGTAGTATAGGGACGATCGGGAATGAGCAGTTCTTC
CDR3aa: CASSIGTIGNEQFF
d_gene: -
abundance: -
j_gene: TRBJ2-1
len: 14
v_gene: TRBV19

CDR3nt: TGTGCCAGCAGCCACCAACAAACCAATGAGCAGTTCTTC
CDR3aa: CASSHQQTNEQFF
d_gene: -
abundance: -
j_gene: TRBJ2-1
len: 13
v_gene: TRBV14

CDR3nt: TGTGCCAGCAGTGGGTTAGCGGAGAGCTACGAGCAGTACTTC
CDR3aa: CASSGLAESYEQYF
d_gene: -
abundance: few
j_gene: TRBJ2-7
len: 14
v_gene: TRBV2

CDR3nt: TGTGCCATCAGTGAGTCGCAGGGCCCGAACACTGAAGCTTTCTTT
CDR3aa: CAISESQGPNTEAFF
d_gene: -
abundance: few
j_gene: TRBJ1-1
len: 15
v_gene: TRBV10-3

CDR3nt: TGTGCCAGCAGCCAAGTGAGGGGAGAAGCTTTCTTT
CDR3aa: CASSQVRGEAFF
d_gene: -
abundance: -
j_gene: TRBJ1-1
len: 12
v_gene: TRBV14

CDR3nt: TGTGCCAGCAGTGACCCGGGACTAGCAGCGGGGACAGATACGCAGTATTTT
CDR3aa: CASSDPGLAAGTDTQYF
d_gene: TRBD2
abundance: -
j_gene: TRBJ2-3
len: 17
v_gene: TRBV25-1

CDR3nt: TGTGCCAGCAGCCGCTTTGCTTTCGGGCTAGCGGGAGGGAACCGCTCCTACAATGAGCAGTTCTTC
CDR3aa: CASSRFAFGLAGGNRSYNEQFF
d_gene: TRBD2
abundance: few
j_gene: TRBJ2-1
len: 22
v_gene: TRBV7-7

CDR3nt: TGTGCCAGCAGCTTACGGCAGGGGAGCTCTGGGGCCAACGTCCTGACTTTC
CDR3aa: CASSLRQGSSGANVLTF
d_gene: -
abundance: few
j_gene: TRBJ2-6
len: 17
v_gene: TRBV11-3

CDR3nt: TGTGCCAGCAGCGTAGGGGCGGGGATTCCAGATACGCAGTATTTT
CDR3aa: CASSVGAGIPDTQYF
d_gene: -
abundance: -
j_gene: TRBJ2-3
len: 15
v_gene: TRBV9

CDR3nt: TGTGCCAGCAGTTTGCGACAGGGGGAGGCTTTCTTT
CDR3aa: CASSLRQGEAFF
d_gene: TRBD1
abundance: -
j_gene: TRBJ1-1
len: 12
v_gene: TRBV6-8